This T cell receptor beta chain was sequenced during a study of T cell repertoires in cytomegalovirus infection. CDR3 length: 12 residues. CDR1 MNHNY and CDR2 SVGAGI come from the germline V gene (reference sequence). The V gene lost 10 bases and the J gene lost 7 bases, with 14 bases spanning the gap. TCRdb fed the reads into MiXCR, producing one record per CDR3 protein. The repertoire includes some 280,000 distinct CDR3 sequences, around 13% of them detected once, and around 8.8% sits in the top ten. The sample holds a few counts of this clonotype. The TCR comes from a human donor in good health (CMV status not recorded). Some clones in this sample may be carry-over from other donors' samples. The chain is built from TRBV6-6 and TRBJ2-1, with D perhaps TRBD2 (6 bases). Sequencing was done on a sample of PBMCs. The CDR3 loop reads CATHGEVNEQFF. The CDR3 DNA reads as TGTGCCACCCACGGGGAGGTTAATGAGCAGTTCTTC.